The source of this TCR beta chain is a study of T cell repertoires in cytomegalovirus infection. Overall study results and limits: Individuals carrying CMV plus the relevant HLA were identified by cumulative frequency of public TCR beta families.

There are many counts of this clonotype. Its target is not known. TCRdb reprocessed the reads via MiXCR and lists one record per CDR3 protein. The sample lists hundreds of thousands of distinct CDR3 sequences; about a tenth were seen once. Sequencing input: PBMCs. The sequence was collected from a human donor in good health (CMV status not recorded). Some clones in this sample may be carry-over from other donors' samples.

CDR3 nucleotide sequence: TGCGCCAGCAGCTTGGCATACGATTCTCACCCGGGAGCTTTCTTT. As protein: CASSLAYDSHPGAFF. The chain recombines TRBV5-1 with TRBJ1-1; no firm D call. This CDR3 comprises 15 residues. V lost 0 bases and J 10 bases, leaving 19 bases between the germline ends. The germline CDR1 and CDR2 sequences are SGHRS and YFSETQ.